This T cell receptor (beta chain) was observed in a study of identical twins. General study points: Conclusions rested on cross-sectional statistics rather than following the same donors. The more abundant beta clonotypes in cord blood had fewer insertions, and memory repertoires did not show this.

This clonotype has a handful of counts. Its antigen is as yet unknown. TCRdb recomputed calls from the 5' RACE reads with MiXCR, one row per CDR3 protein. This table holds about 1.7 million distinct CDR3 sequences, 25% to 35% found once. Trimming shortened V by 1 base and J by 2 bases, and 22 bases separated the two germline ends. This CDR3 region has 19 residues. CDR1 LGHNA and CDR2 YNFKEQ come from the germline V gene. The chain carries TRBV4-2 and TRBJ2-3; a weak D match, TRBD2 (7 bases). The sequenced sample was cord blood. The TCR originated in a newborn girl in good health. The CDR3 loop is CASSQVALAEGGNTDTQYF. CDR3 DNA: TGTGCCAGCAGCCAAGTCGCTCTAGCGGAGGGGGGGAACACAGATACGCAGTATTTT.